These 29 T cell receptor beta chains share one sample of origin, sequenced in a study of T cell responses to AZD1222 COVID-19 vaccine. Profiling relied on immunoSEQ multiplex PCR, and the TCRdb table lists in-frame clones only, not all of them. Among under 140,000 clones listed, around 90% were seen once. This specimen was peripheral blood, taken 28 days after the second AZD1222 dose. All receptors come from an adult who received the AZD1222 COVID-19 vaccine.

The chain couples TRBV9 to TRBJ1-2, with no clear D. From germline, CDR1 is SGDLS and CDR2 YYNGEE. The V gene lost 3 bases and the J gene lost 4 bases, with 13 bases spanning the gap. CDR3 length: 14 residues. CDR3 protein: CASSASQTVYGYTF. CDR3 bases: TGTGCCAGCAGCGCGTCCCAGACGGTCTATGGCTACACCTTC.

The V gene is TRBV19, the J gene TRBJ1-6, with TRBD1 matching 8 bases. The CDR3 length is 14 residues. Germline V gene data show CDR1 as LNHDA and CDR2 as SQIVND (reference sequence). Losses at the gene ends were 3 bases for V and 8 bases for J; bases not matched to a gene: 3. The CDR3 region is CASSILTGDSPLHF. CDR3 coding DNA: TGTGCCAGTAGTATCCTGACAGGGGATTCACCCCTCCACTTT. The complete variable domain, with remaining parts taken from reference TRBV19 and TRBJ1-6, reads DGGITQSPKYLFRKEGQNVTLSCEQNLNHDAMYWYRQDPGQGLRLIYYSQIVNDFQKGDIAEGYSVSREKKESFPLTVTSAQKNPTAFYLCASSILTGDSPLHFGNGTRLTVT.

The chain recombines TRBV27 with TRBJ2-3; a possible D gene is TRBD1 (6 bases). V was trimmed by 3 bases and J by 5 bases, leaving 9 bases between them. The CDR3 runs 13 residues. Looked up from germline, CDR1 is MNHEY and CDR2 is SMNVEV (reference sequence). The CDR3 spells CASSFQGIDTQYF. For the CDR3, the DNA is TGTGCCAGCAGTTTCCAGGGGATAGATACGCAGTATTTT.

The rearrangement joins TRBV7-3 to TRBJ2-2; D perhaps matches TRBD2 (6 bases). Looked up from germline, CDR1 is SGHTA and CDR2 is FQGTGA. The germline V and J ends were trimmed by 2 bases and 1 base, with 11 bases remaining between them. The CDR3 is 16 amino acids. Here the CDR3 reads CASSLSPGVNTGELFF. For the CDR3, the DNA is TGTGCCAGCAGCTTATCCCCGGGGGTGAACACCGGGGAGCTGTTTTTT.

The chain is built from TRBV19 and TRBJ2-7; the D gene could be TRBD1 or TRBD2 (5 bases each). V was trimmed by 8 bases and J by 6 bases, leaving 14 bases between them. This CDR3 is 12 amino acids long. Germline CDR1 is LNHDA and CDR2 is SQIVND (reference sequence). CDR3 sequence (DNA): TGTGCCAGTGGACACCGCCGGGGCGAGCAGTACTTC. This codes for CASGHRRGEQYF.

This clone appeared once. The chain recombines TRBV10-3 with TRBJ1-6; TRBD1 agrees at 8 bases. Germline V gene lookup returns CDR1 ENHRY and CDR2 SYGVKD. This CDR3 contains 16 residues. Trimming cost V 0 bases and J 10 bases; bases outside gene matches: 8. CDR3 in amino acids: CAISESGQGPNSPLHF. The CDR3 region has the DNA TGTGCCATCAGTGAGTCAGGACAGGGCCCCAACTCACCCCTCCACTTT.

The chain has TRBV7-3 and TRBJ2-2; D possibly corresponds to TRBD1 (6 bases). The CDR3 contains 17 residues. The germline V and J ends were trimmed by 1 base and 0 bases, with 12 bases remaining between them. Germline CDR1 SGHTA, CDR2 FQGTGA. The CDR3 DNA sequence: TGTGCCAGCAGCTTAAACTTGGGGGCTCCGAACACCGGGGAGCTGTTTTTT. Translated, it gives CASSLNLGAPNTGELFF.

The rearrangement uses TRBV5-1 and TRBJ1-5; D gene unclear. The germline gives CDR1 SGHRS, CDR2 YFSETQ. V lost 0 bases, J lost 0 bases, and 7 bases lay in between. The CDR3 contains 15 residues. CDR3 sequence (DNA): TGCGCCAGCAGCTTGGAAGACGGTAGCAATCAGCCCCAGCATTTT. Residues: CASSLEDGSNQPQHF.

J is TRBJ1-1 and V is TRBV6-2 or TRBV6-3, with a possible D match to TRBD1 (6 bases). Germline V gene lookup returns CDR1 MNHEY and CDR2 SVGEGT. The CDR3 covers 17 residues. V lost 2 bases and J 2 bases, leaving 18 bases between the germline ends. CDR3 loop: CASSYPPTGSFNTEAFF. The CDR3 DNA reads TGTGCCAGCAGTTACCCCCCGACAGGTTCATTCAACACTGAAGCTTTCTTT.

This chain uses TRBV18 with TRBJ1-6; TRBD1 aligns across 9 bases. With V trimmed by 4 bases and J by 7 bases, 8 bases remained unmatched. This CDR3 comprises 16 residues. Germline V gene data show CDR1 as KGHSH and CDR2 as LQKENI. The CDR3 loop reads CASSQEQGAGNSPLHF. For the CDR3, the DNA is TGTGCCAGCTCACAGGAACAGGGGGCCGGGAATTCACCCCTCCACTTT. Based on the CDR3 plus reference TRBV18 and TRBJ1-6, the full variable domain is NAGVMQNPRHLVRRRGQEARLRCSPMKGHSHVYWYRQLPEEGLKFMVYLQKENIIDESGMPKERFSAEFPKEGPSILRIQQVVRGDSAAYFCASSQEQGAGNSPLHFGNGTRLTVT.

The chain employs TRBV4-2 and TRBJ2-4, with 9 bases matching TRBD1. Germline-derived CDR1 and CDR2 are LGHNA and YNFKEQ. J was trimmed by 1 base and V by 3 bases; bases with no gene match: 7. CDR3 size: 17 residues. The CDR3 loop reads CASSQAGQGGAKNIQYF. CDR3 nucleotide sequence: TGTGCCAGCAGCCAGGCGGGACAGGGCGGGGCCAAAAACATTCAGTACTTC.

The chain is built from TRBV7-2 and TRBJ1-5, with D perhaps TRBD1 (6 bases). V gave up 5 bases and J gave up 0 bases, with 20 bases separating them. There are 18 residues in the CDR3. Per germline, CDR1 SGHTA and CDR2 FQGNSA. The CDR3 nucleotides are TGTGCCAGCAGCCCAAGGAGGGGGTCTTATTATAGCAATCAGCCCCAGCATTTT. It encodes CASSPRRGSYYSNQPQHF.

The rearrangement joins TRBV5-4 to TRBJ2-3, with D perhaps assigned TRBD1 or TRBD2 (5 bases each). The CDR3 totals 14 residues. The germline V and J ends were trimmed by 0 bases and 6 bases, with 11 bases remaining between them. Germline V lookup: CDR1 SGHNT, CDR2 YYREEE (reference sequence). The CDR3 protein is CASSLDAGTDTQYF. In nucleotides, the CDR3 is TGTGCCAGCAGCTTGGACGCAGGGACCGATACGCAGTATTTT.

The CDR3 loop is CASSDAGTSLHEQYF. DNA for the CDR3: TGTGCCAGCAGCGACGCCGGGACTAGCCTCCACGAGCAGTACTTC. This chain joins TRBV6-2 or TRBV6-3 and TRBJ2-7; 9 bases match TRBD2. Germline values: CDR1 MNHEY, CDR2 SVGEGT. The CDR3 is made up of 15 amino acids. The J segment lost 5 bases and the V segment lost 6 bases, leaving 11 bases of the junction unmatched.

In this sample, this clone turned up a few times. CDR3 sequence (DNA): TGTGCCAGCAGCCCCCCTGGGGTTGAGTCACCCCTCCACTTT. Encoded protein: CASSPPGVESPLHF. This chain links TRBV7-2 with TRBJ1-6; no definite D call. This CDR3 has 14 residues. Trimming left V 5 bases short and J 10 bases short, with 15 bases between. Germline CDR1 and CDR2: SGHTA and FQGNSA.

This clone was recorded once. J is TRBJ2-7 and V is TRBV7-9; D is unresolved. V was trimmed by 1 base and J by 3 bases, leaving 4 bases between them. The CDR3 has 12 residues. Germline values: CDR1 SEHNR, CDR2 FQNEAQ (reference sequence). CDR3 DNA sequence: TGTGCCAGCAGCTTAGGTTACTACGAGCAGTACTTC. This gives the protein CASSLGYYEQYF. The complete variable domain, with remaining parts taken from reference TRBV7-9 and TRBJ2-7, reads DTGVSQNPRHKITKRGQNVTFRCDPISEHNRLYWYRQTLGQGPEFLTYFQNEAQLEKSRLLSDRFSAERPKGSFSTLEIQRTEQGDSAMYLCASSLGYYEQYFGPGTRLTVT.

The rearrangement links TRBV2 to TRBJ2-7, with D hard to call. The ends were cut back, 7 bases at V and 1 base at J, with 11 bases in the middle. CDR3 length: 13 amino acids. The germline CDR1 and CDR2 sequences are SNHLY and FYNNEI. The CDR3 loop reads CASTPDGSYEQYF. The CDR3, as DNA: TGTGCCAGCACCCCAGACGGATCCTACGAGCAGTACTTC.

The chain uses TRBV7-2 and TRBJ1-2; D not certain. The CDR3 covers 13 residues. Germline V gene lookup returns CDR1 SGHTA and CDR2 FQGNSA. V shed 2 bases and J shed 2 bases, with 6 bases lying between them. As DNA, the CDR3 is TGTGCCAGCAGCTTAATGGAGAACTATGGCTACACCTTC. Protein: CASSLMENYGYTF. The full variable domain, with the rest looked up from reference TRBV7-2 and TRBJ1-2, is GAGVSQSPSNKVTEKGKDVELRCDPISGHTALYWYRQSLGQGLEFLIYFQGNSAPDKSGLPSDRFSAERTGGSVSTLTIQRTQQEDSAVYLCASSLMENYGYTFGSGTRLTVV.

In nucleotides, the CDR3 is TGTGCCAGCAGTCCCGGGGGTACCTACGAGCAGTACTTC. As protein: CASSPGGTYEQYF. The chain combines TRBV28 with TRBJ2-7, with D perhaps TRBD2 (6 bases). The CDR3 extends over 13 amino acids. Germline V gene lookup returns CDR1 MDHEN and CDR2 SYDVKM. V was clipped by 5 bases and J by 2 bases, with 10 bases between them.

V is TRBV24-1 and J is TRBJ2-5; tentatively, D is TRBD2 (6 bases). The germline V and J ends were trimmed by 12 bases and 5 bases, with 18 bases remaining between them. This CDR3 spans 13 amino acids. The germline V gene encodes CDR1 KGHDR and CDR2 SFDVKD. CDR3 coding DNA: TGTGCCCAACCGAGGCGCGCGGGGGAGACCCAGTACTTC. It yields the protein CAQPRRAGETQYF.

The chain recombines TRBV9 with TRBJ2-1, with TRBD2 matching over 8 bases. The V gene's germline CDR1 is SGDLS and CDR2 YYNGEE. This CDR3 spans 14 amino acids. With 1 base clipped from V and 8 bases from J, the junction kept 5 bases outside the gene matches. In DNA form, the CDR3 reads TGTGCCAGCAGCGTATTAGCGGGGACGGATGAGCAGTTCTTC. This sequence encodes CASSVLAGTDEQFF.

This chain links TRBV2 with TRBJ2-7, with TRBD1 identical over 8 bases. The length of the CDR3 is 14 residues. J lost 4 bases, V lost 3 bases, and 5 bases had no gene match. The germline CDR1 and CDR2 sequences are SNHLY and FYNNEI. CDR3 sequence: CASSDDRGFYEQYF. The CDR3 DNA reads TGTGCCAGCAGTGACGACAGGGGCTTTTACGAGCAGTACTTC.

This chain's CDR3 is CASSIAGSRETQYF. In DNA, the CDR3 is TGTGCCAGTAGTATAGCGGGGAGCCGAGAGACCCAGTACTTC. The chain links TRBV19 to TRBJ2-5, with D maybe TRBD2 (5 bases). V was trimmed by 1 base and J by 4 bases, leaving 10 bases between them. The CDR3 spans 14 residues. The germline V gene encodes CDR1 LNHDA and CDR2 SQIVND (reference sequence).

The CDR3 is CASSPRGYGYTF. The CDR3 nucleotides are TGCGCCAGCAGCCCTCGGGGCTATGGCTACACCTTC. The rearrangement links TRBV5-1 to TRBJ1-2, with no clear D. The CDR3 consists of 12 residues. Deletions cut 4 bases from V and 4 bases from J, with 8 bases between. CDR1 SGHRS and CDR2 YFSETQ come from the germline V gene.

CDR3 in amino acids: CASSQDPTGVRGYTF. As DNA, the CDR3 is TGCGCCAGCAGCCAAGATCCAACAGGGGTGCGTGGCTACACCTTC. The gene calls are TRBV4-3 and TRBJ1-2; 7 bases match TRBD1. The CDR3 consists of 15 residues. V lost 0 bases, J lost 7 bases, and 8 bases stayed unmatched. CDR1 is LGHNA and CDR2 is YSLEER in the germline V gene.

This chain uses TRBV29-1 with TRBJ2-2; D might be TRBD1 or TRBD2, each matching 5 bases. The CDR3 is 15 amino acids. In germline, CDR1 is SQVTM, CDR2 ANQGSEA. V was trimmed by 6 bases and J by 4 bases, leaving 18 bases between them. The CDR3 bases are TGCAGCGTGGCCAGCAATTTTGGGGGCACCGGGGAGCTGTTTTTT. Protein: CSVASNFGGTGELFF.

The V gene is TRBV11-2, the J gene TRBJ2-5; perhaps TRBD2 as D (5 bases). This CDR3 region has 13 residues. With 3 bases removed from V and 9 bases from J, the gap between germline ends came to 14 bases. Germline V gene data show CDR1 as SGHAT and CDR2 as FQNNGV. Here the CDR3 reads CASSLGRPGAQYF. The CDR3, as DNA: TGTGCCAGCAGCTTGGGCCGCCCCGGGGCCCAGTACTTC.

This clone appeared a single time. The V gene is TRBV27, the J gene TRBJ2-7; TRBD1 matches at 8 bases. The CDR3 contains 14 residues. The germline CDR1 and CDR2 sequences are MNHEY and SMNVEV (reference sequence). Unmatched junction bases numbered 5, after V lost 3 bases and J lost 4 bases. This CDR3 is CASSLSGGRYEQYF. CDR3 nucleotides: TGTGCCAGCAGTTTGTCAGGGGGCAGGTACGAGCAGTACTTC.

The chain combines TRBV6-5 with TRBJ1-2, with TRBD1 as a possible D gene (5 bases). Trimming stripped 5 bases from V and 4 bases from J, with 8 bases between. Per the germline V gene, CDR1 is MNHEY and CDR2 is SVGAGI. This CDR3 region has 12 residues. The CDR3, as DNA: TGTGCCAGCAGTCCCGGGGGCTATGGCTACACCTTC. It codes for CASSPGGYGYTF.